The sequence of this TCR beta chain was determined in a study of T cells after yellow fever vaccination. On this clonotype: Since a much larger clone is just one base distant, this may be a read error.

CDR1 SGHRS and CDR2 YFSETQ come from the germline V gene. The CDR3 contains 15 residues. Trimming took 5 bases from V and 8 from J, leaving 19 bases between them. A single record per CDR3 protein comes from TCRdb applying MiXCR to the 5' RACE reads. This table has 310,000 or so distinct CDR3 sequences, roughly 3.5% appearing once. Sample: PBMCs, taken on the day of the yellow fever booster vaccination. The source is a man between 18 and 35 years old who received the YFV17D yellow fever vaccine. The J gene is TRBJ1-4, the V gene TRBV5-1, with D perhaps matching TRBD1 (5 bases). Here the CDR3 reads CASRGRRGSGEKLFF. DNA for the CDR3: TGCGCCAGCAGAGGAAGGCGGGGGTCGGGCGAAAAACTGTTTTTT.